Shown below are 13 T cell receptor beta chains from a single sample sequenced in a study of blood T cell repertoires in COVID-19. Assay used: immunoSEQ multiplex PCR; TCRdb lists only in-frame clones, some missing. The top ten clones hold approximately 13% of a sample with around 210,000 clones, 65% to 90% of them seen once. Sequencing was performed on peripheral blood. The receptors were gathered from a human donor in a cohort sampled during active COVID-19.

The chain combines TRBV10-3 with TRBJ2-1; TRBD1 agrees at 11 bases. This CDR3 region has 14 residues. Germline V gives CDR1 ENHRY, CDR2 SYGVKD. Trimming took 6 bases from V and 8 from J; bases not matched to a gene: 6. The CDR3 DNA follows: TGTGCCATCAGGAACGGACAGGGGGCTGATGAGCAGTTCTTC. Its translation is CAIRNGQGADEQFF.

This chain joins TRBV2 and TRBJ2-5; D uncertain. Trimming cost V 2 bases and J 12 bases, with 10 bases left between them. Germline CDR1 SNHLY, CDR2 FYNNEI. The CDR3 is 11 residues long. The CDR3 is CASSEYQDKYF. CDR3 bases: TGTGCCAGCAGTGAATACCAGGATAAGTACTTC.

The rearrangement links TRBV19 to TRBJ1-1; D unresolved. The V end lost 6 bases, the J end lost 4 bases, and 12 bases lay between the germline ends. CDR3 length: 13 amino acids. Germline V gene lookup returns CDR1 LNHDA and CDR2 SQIVND (reference sequence). In DNA, the CDR3 is TGTGCCAGTAGCCTTATCCGGGGCACTGAAGCTTTCTTT. This translates into CASSLIRGTEAFF.

This sequence joins TRBV5-4 and TRBJ2-2; weak D call: TRBD1 (5 bases). V lost 3 bases and J 5 bases, leaving 11 bases between the germline ends. Germline V lookup: CDR1 SGHNT, CDR2 YYREEE (reference sequence). The CDR3 is 14 residues long. The CDR3 bases are TGTGCCAGCAGCTCAGACAGTGCTACCGGGGAGCTGTTTTTT. Translation gives CASSSDSATGELFF. The variable domain in full, with the rest retrieved from reference TRBV5-4 and TRBJ2-2, is ETGVTQSPTHLIKTRGQQVTLRCSSQSGHNTVSWYQQALGQGPQFIFQYYREEENGRGNFPPRFSGLQFPNYSSELNVNALELDDSALYLCASSSDSATGELFFGEGSRLTVL.

V gene TRBV5-1 combines with J gene TRBJ2-1; TRBD1 agrees at 8 bases. After removal of 4 bases from V and 8 bases from J, the junction contained 5 bases not matched to a gene. The CDR3 totals 13 residues. The germline CDR1 and CDR2 sequences are SGHRS and YFSETQ. Written as DNA, the CDR3 is TGCGCCAGCAGCAGGACAGGGCCCGATGAGCAGTTCTTC. This encodes CASSRTGPDEQFF. Filled out from reference TRBV5-1 and TRBJ2-1, the complete variable domain reads KAGVTQTPRYLIKTRGQQVTLSCSPISGHRSVSWYQQTPGQGLQFLFEYFSETQRNKGNFPGRFSGRQFSNSRSEMNVSTLELGDSALYLCASSRTGPDEQFFGPGTRLTVL.

J is TRBJ2-7 and V is TRBV28, with 11 positions matching TRBD1. Germline values: CDR1 MDHEN, CDR2 SYDVKM. The V gene end was trimmed by 10 bases and the J gene end by 3 bases; junction bases not matched to a gene: 8. There are 14 residues in the CDR3. CDR3 coding DNA: TGTGCCACCTTGATGGGACAGGGGGTCTACGAGCAGTACTTC. The encoded protein is CATLMGQGVYEQYF.

The rearrangement uses TRBV27 and TRBJ2-7; tentative D call: TRBD1 (5 bases). The germline gives CDR1 MNHEY, CDR2 SMNVEV (reference sequence). This CDR3 contains 14 residues. Trimming removed 5 bases at V and 3 bases at J, with 14 bases between. For the CDR3, the DNA is TGTGCCAGCAGTCCAGAACGTGACAGCTACGAGCAGTACTTC. Protein: CASSPERDSYEQYF.

This chain joins TRBV18 and TRBJ2-7; 9 bases align to TRBD1. Germline assignment: CDR1 KGHSH and CDR2 LQKENI. The V gene end was trimmed by 2 bases and the J gene end by 3 bases; junction bases not matched to a gene: 5. This CDR3 has 15 residues. CDR3 nucleotide sequence: TGTGCCAGCTCACCATTGGGACAGGGATTCTACGAGCAGTACTTC. This gives the protein CASSPLGQGFYEQYF.

The chain joins TRBV5-5 to TRBJ1-2; the D is unclear. CDR1 and CDR2 from the germline V gene are SGHKS and YYEKEE (reference sequence). Trimming took off 1 base at V and 2 bases at J, with 12 bases between the two ends. This CDR3 has 15 amino acids. CDR3 DNA: TGTGCCAGCAGCTTGTTCCGGGGAGGGAACTATGGCTACACCTTC. This encodes CASSLFRGGNYGYTF.

The genes are TRBV3-1 (or the pseudogene TRBV3-2) and TRBJ2-1; weak D call: TRBD2 (6 bases). From germline, CDR1 is LGHDT and CDR2 YNNKEL (reference sequence). V was shortened by 0 bases and J by 2 bases, with 8 bases between the two germline ends. CDR3 length equals 15 residues. The CDR3 reads CASSQDSGAYNEQFF. DNA of the CDR3: TGTGCCAGCAGCCAAGATAGCGGCGCCTACAATGAGCAGTTCTTC.

This sequence joins TRBV6-5 and TRBJ2-3; D gene ambiguous. V lost 2 bases to trimming and J lost 1 base, with 7 bases between them. Germline assignment: CDR1 MNHEY and CDR2 SVGAGI. The length of the CDR3 is 14 residues. The CDR3 DNA reads as TGTGCCAGCAGTTACATTCCAGGCACAGATACGCAGTATTTT. It translates to CASSYIPGTDTQYF.

The V and J genes are TRBV15 and TRBJ1-3; tentatively, D is TRBD1 (6 bases). V was trimmed by 5 bases and J by 4 bases, leaving 15 bases between them. Germline assignment: CDR1 LNHNV and CDR2 YYDKDF (reference sequence). CDR3 size: 15 residues. CDR3 residues: CATSESGGLGNTIYF. CDR3 sequence (DNA): TGTGCCACCAGCGAGAGCGGGGGCCTCGGAAACACCATATATTTT.

V is TRBV18 and J is TRBJ2-7; D gene uncertain. This CDR3 spans 13 amino acids. Germline CDR1 and CDR2: KGHSH and LQKENI. V was trimmed by 5 bases and J by 0 bases, leaving 8 bases between them. The CDR3 loop is CASSERSSYEQYF. In DNA form, the CDR3 reads TGTGCCAGCTCAGAGAGGAGCTCCTACGAGCAGTACTTC. The whole variable domain, remainder taken from reference TRBV18 and TRBJ2-7, is NAGVMQNPRHLVRRRGQEARLRCSPMKGHSHVYWYRQLPEEGLKFMVYLQKENIIDESGMPKERFSAEFPKEGPSILRIQQVVRGDSAAYFCASSERSSYEQYFGPGTRLTVT.